The rows below give T cell receptor beta chains drawn from one sample of a study of cytomegalovirus exposure and HLA in healthy donors. Method: immunoSEQ multiplex PCR; TCRdb's copy keeps in-frame clones and lacks some. The repertoire holds 150,000 to 200,000 clones, 80% seen once, with approximately 2.1% in the top ten. Source material: PBMCs. The receptors originated from a male donor in good health and CMV-seronegative. The conserved cysteine and the conserved F or W are not part of the CDR3 here. Fields, in order: D gene, clone size, J gene, V gene, CDR3 protein. A D gene is named only where the DNA matches it firmly. Rows may omit the clone size; those that give it use once, few, many or a size class.

TRBD1	few	TRBJ2-4	TRBV11-2	ASSSSGGTGNIQY
.	.	TRBJ2-5	TRBV6-5	ASQPRGQETQY
.	.	TRBJ2-6	TRBV6-6	ASSQGSGANVLT
.	.	TRBJ1-1	TRBV5-1	ASSHDNGGTEAF
.	.	TRBJ1-6	TRBV6-6	ASTATFGSPLH
TRBD1	.	TRBJ1-3	TRBV5-6	ASSLLQGANTIY
.	few	TRBJ1-5	TRBV18	ASSPGPGDQPQH
TRBD1	.	TRBJ1-2	TRBV6-5	ASSLTGTQTNYGYT
.	.	TRBJ2-5	TRBV9	ASSVSGKALETQY
.	.	TRBJ2-5	TRBV7-8	ASSLGRRGRWETQY
.	.	TRBJ2-7	TRBV10-3	AISESPGTYEQY
TRBD2	.	TRBJ2-2	TRBV27	ASSLGLAGGPGTGELF
.	.	TRBJ1-6	TRBV7-9	ATELQGNSPLH
TRBD2	.	TRBJ2-5	TRBV2	ASSLRLAVGETQY
.	.	TRBJ1-2	TRBV6-6	ASSSDSLYGYT
TRBD1	few	TRBJ1-2	TRBV4-1	ASSQRQGNYGYT
.	.	TRBJ1-5	TRBV6-1	ASSRTGNQPQH
.	.	TRBJ2-7	TRBV7-6	ASSLLETGEQY
.	.	TRBJ1-2	TRBV5-1	ASSLAVRGSYGYT
TRBD1	.	TRBJ2-7	TRBV11-2	ASSLTAGTGAHEQY
TRBD2	.	TRBJ2-1	TRBV7-9	ASSLAGGYNEQF
TRBD1	once	TRBJ1-1	TRBV7-2	ASSPNRGLEAF
TRBD1	once	TRBJ2-5	TRBV5-1	ASSLTGTGGMGTQY
.	.	TRBJ2-5	TRBV12-1	ASSAGTSGAKQETQY
TRBD1	few	TRBJ1-6	TRBV18	ASSVYRGADNSPLH
TRBD1	.	TRBJ2-7	TRBV30	AWKDRVSYEQY
.	.	TRBJ1-1	TRBV7-9	ASSLVPLLPAAF
.	.	TRBJ2-7	TRBV5-1	ASSPTGLGPYEQY
TRBD2	.	TRBJ2-3	TRBV11-3	ASSSLGAGGSDTQY
TRBD1	.	TRBJ1-1	TRBV6-5	ASSPDRDTEAF
.	.	TRBJ1-5	TRBV7-9	ASSSQGTNQPQH
TRBD2	.	TRBJ2-5	TRBV6-1	ASSATGGMQQTQY
TRBD1	.	TRBJ2-1	TRBV6-5	ASSSDFGQGYEQF
.	few	TRBJ1-2	TRBV27	ASKPGGFLNYGYT
TRBD2	.	TRBJ2-3	TRBV5-5	ASSFMTSGGTDTQY